The 28 T cell receptor beta chains below were found in one sample sequenced in a study of beta chain features in type 1 diabetes (dated by TCRdb to 2017 to 2018). Library method: the immunoSEQ multiplex PCR assay. The entire amount of isolated RNA was reverse transcribed using the High Capacity cDNA Reverse Transcription Kit, so the sequenced TCRB transcripts were expressed ones. The table was pulled from immuneACCESS by TCRdb, which kept in-frame rearrangements only. Such tables lose some clones; where checked, under half of the loss comes from unresolved V genes, and the rest has no known cause. A total of almost 250,000 clones appear in this sample, roughly 14% of them only once. The ten most abundant clones make up about 0.027% of the sample. The sequencing input was naive CD4+ T cells from blood. In light of the paper, this sample's cell subset or site label describes: true naive CD4+ T cells. The receptors here all came from a woman aged 40 to 50 in good health.

This clone was picked up a small number of times. The J gene is TRBJ1-2, the V gene TRBV2; 10 nucleotides match TRBD1. CDR1 is SNHLY, CDR2 FYNNEI, per germline. The length of the CDR3 is 15 residues. J was trimmed by 5 bases and V by 3 bases; bases with no gene match: 6. The CDR3 here is CASSDPGQGRYGYTF. The CDR3 nucleotides read TGTGCCAGCAGTGACCCGGGACAGGGGAGGTATGGCTACACCTTC. The full variable domain, its missing parts supplied by reference TRBV2 and TRBJ1-2, is EPEVTQTPSHQVTQMGQEVILRCVPISNHLYFYWYRQILGQKVEFLVSFYNNEISEKSEIFDDQFSVERPDGSNFTLKIRSTKLEDSAMYFCASSDPGQGRYGYTFGSGTRLTVV.

The genes are TRBV5-8 and TRBJ2-3; 7 bases agree with TRBD1. The germline V gene has CDR1 SGHTS and CDR2 YDEGEE. Trimming took 1 base from V and 2 from J; bases not matched to a gene: 7. The CDR3 is made up of 16 amino acids. This chain's CDR3 is CASSLWTGQPTDTQYF. The DNA for the CDR3 is TGTGCCAGCAGCTTGTGGACGGGACAGCCCACAGATACGCAGTATTTT. Full variable domain (missing parts from reference TRBV5-8 and TRBJ2-3): EAGVTQSPTHLIKTRGQQATLRCSPISGHTSVYWYQQALGLGLQFLLWYDEGEERNRGNFPPRFSGRQFPNYSSELNVNALELEDSALYLCASSLWTGQPTDTQYFGPGTRLTVL.

This clone was detected a few times. The chain employs TRBV7-6 and TRBJ1-2; D not resolved. CDR1 SGHVS and CDR2 FNYEAQ come from the germline V gene. V was pared by 4 bases and J by 4 bases, with 13 bases between. The CDR3 has 14 residues. The CDR3 DNA reads TGTGCCAGCAGCTCTGGGCACCTCTCCTATGGCTACACCTTC. Translating gives CASSSGHLSYGYTF.

This clone turned up a few times. The V call is TRBV4-2, the J call TRBJ2-7; TRBD2 matches 7 bases. The germline gives CDR1 LGHNA, CDR2 YNFKEQ. J lost 5 bases, V lost 1 base, and 11 bases had no gene match. The CDR3 covers 16 residues. CDR3 protein: CASSQVFSGGSDEQYF. The CDR3 bases are TGTGCCAGCAGCCAAGTATTCTCCGGGGGGAGTGACGAGCAGTACTTC.

This clone was counted between two and nine times. The chain carries TRBV14 and TRBJ2-5; D uncertain. The length of the CDR3 is 13 residues. V shed 1 base and J shed 5 bases, with 8 bases lying between them. The V gene's germline CDR1 is SGHDN and CDR2 FVKESK. CDR3 protein: CASSQVSGETQYF. In nucleotides, the CDR3 is TGTGCCAGCAGCCAAGTATCCGGGGAGACCCAGTACTTC.

The sample holds a few counts of this clone. The gene calls are TRBV9 and TRBJ1-5, with D unresolved. CDR1 and CDR2 (germline): SGDLS, YYNGEE. The CDR3 extends over 14 amino acids. The V end was cut by 0 bases, the J end by 6 bases, with 10 bases between. CDR3 sequence reads: CASSVGAASQPQHF. As DNA, the CDR3 is TGTGCCAGCAGCGTAGGGGCAGCAAGTCAGCCCCAGCATTTT.

The chain couples TRBV2 to TRBJ2-1; a weak D match, TRBD1 (6 bases). Germline CDR1 and CDR2: SNHLY and FYNNEI. The ends were cut back, 6 bases at V and 4 bases at J, with 10 bases in the middle. The length of the CDR3 is 13 residues. CDR3 nucleotide sequence: TGTGCCAGCAGAGGTGGGACATACAATGAGCAGTTCTTC. This encodes CASRGGTYNEQFF.

This clone was detected only a few times. This chain links TRBV2 with TRBJ1-2; 11 bases agree with TRBD1. V shed 6 bases, J shed 7 bases, and the junction held 10 bases outside the gene matches. Germline V CDR1 and CDR2: SNHLY, FYNNEI. The CDR3 covers 15 residues. In DNA form, the CDR3 reads TGTGCCAGCAGGACTTCCGGGACAGGGGGGTCTGGCTACACCTTC. Protein: CASRTSGTGGSGYTF.

V usage is TRBV18 and J usage is TRBJ2-7; D may be TRBD2 (5 bases). Trimming took 5 bases from V and 2 from J, leaving 22 bases between them. There are 17 residues in the CDR3. Germline V gives CDR1 KGHSH, CDR2 LQKENI. The CDR3 sequence: CASSWDPGIREAYEQYF. Here the CDR3 DNA reads TGTGCCAGCTCATGGGATCCCGGGATTCGGGAAGCCTACGAGCAGTACTTC.

The rearrangement links TRBV5-1 to TRBJ2-3, with TRBD1 as a possible D gene (6 bases). Looked up from germline, CDR1 is SGHRS and CDR2 is YFSETQ. Trimming removed 10 bases from V and 0 bases from J, with 15 bases in between. The CDR3 has 14 amino acids. CDR3 region: CAGSKGQSTDTQYF. In DNA, the CDR3 is TGCGCCGGAAGTAAGGGACAAAGCACAGATACGCAGTATTTT.

This clone has only a few counts. The chain couples TRBV20-1 to TRBJ2-1; the D gene is possibly TRBD1 (5 bases). Looked up from germline, CDR1 is DFQATT and CDR2 is SNEGSKA (reference sequence). The CDR3 extends over 11 amino acids. The V end lost 4 bases, the J end lost 9 bases, and 10 bases lay between the germline ends. The CDR3 DNA follows: TGCAGTGCTACCCAGGGTGGTGAGCAGTTCTTC. This encodes CSATQGGEQFF.

This clone has just a few counts. The V and J genes are TRBV4-1 and TRBJ1-6, with TRBD1 matching over 11 bases. Looked up from germline, CDR1 is MGHRA and CDR2 is YSYEKL. Trimming at V came to 0 bases and at J to 8 bases, leaving 6 bases not matched to a gene. The CDR3 is 17 residues long. In DNA form, the CDR3 reads TGCGCCAGCAGCCAAGATCCCGGGACAGGGGGTTATTCACCCCTCCACTTT. As protein: CASSQDPGTGGYSPLHF.

This clone was seen more than once but under ten times. The chain links TRBV18 to TRBJ2-5; TRBD2 might be the D (7 bases). V lost 1 base, J lost 1 base, and 13 bases lay in between. CDR1 is KGHSH, CDR2 LQKENI, per germline. CDR3 length equals 16 residues. DNA for the CDR3: TGTGCCAGCTCACCACTCCGGGGAGGGGGCCAAGAGACCCAGTACTTC. It codes for CASSPLRGGGQETQYF.

This clone has just a few counts. The V and J genes are TRBV4-3 and TRBJ1-6, with a tentative D call TRBD1 (6 bases). The V end lost 0 bases, the J end lost 0 bases, and 12 bases lay between the germline ends. CDR1 and CDR2 (germline): LGHNA, YSLEER. The CDR3 length is 18 residues. The CDR3 reads CASSQDLRGSSYNSPLHF. The CDR3 DNA reads TGCGCCAGCAGCCAAGATTTGAGGGGGAGCTCCTATAATTCACCCCTCCACTTT.

The chain has TRBV2 and TRBJ1-5; 11 bases are a match to TRBD1. The trim removed 6 bases at V and 2 bases at J, leaving 3 bases unmatched. Germline V gene sequence: CDR1 SNHLY, CDR2 FYNNEI. This CDR3 has 15 amino acids. Here the CDR3 DNA reads TGTGCCAGCAGCGGGACAGGGGGAGGCAATCAGCCCCAGCATTTT. Its protein is CASSGTGGGNQPQHF.

The CDR3, as DNA: TGTGCCACCAGCGCGCAAGAGACCCAGTACTTC. This translates into CATSAQETQYF. This chain uses TRBV15 with TRBJ2-5; no definite D call. CDR1 is LNHNV and CDR2 is YYDKDF in the germline V gene (reference sequence). The CDR3 has 11 residues. The ends were cut back, 5 bases at V and 2 bases at J, with 3 bases in the middle.

In its sample, this clone was seen a few times. V and J are TRBV10-3 and TRBJ2-3; TRBD2 matches 10 bases. The length of the CDR3 is 16 residues. Germline loops: CDR1 ENHRY, CDR2 SYGVKD. V was pared by 6 bases and J by 2 bases, with 8 bases of the junction left unmatched. The CDR3 here is CAISATSGVTTDTQYF. DNA for the CDR3: TGTGCCATCAGCGCTACTAGCGGGGTTACCACAGATACGCAGTATTTT.

CDR3 residues: CASRRQTGRNQPQHF. Here the CDR3 DNA reads TGTGCCAGCAGACGGCAAACAGGGCGCAATCAGCCCCAGCATTTT. The V call is TRBV27, the J call TRBJ1-5, with D perhaps matching TRBD1 (6 bases). Germline assignment: CDR1 MNHEY and CDR2 SMNVEV (reference sequence). CDR3 length: 15 residues. V was shortened by 6 bases and J by 2 bases, with 14 bases between the two germline ends.

This clone appeared a few times. The CDR3 nucleotides are TGTGCCAGCAGCCAGGGACAGGGGGCCTACAATGAGCAGTTCTTC. This codes for CASSQGQGAYNEQFF. The genes are TRBV7-9 and TRBJ2-1, with 11 positions matching TRBD1. This CDR3 comprises 15 residues. The V gene's germline CDR1 is SEHNR and CDR2 FQNEAQ (reference sequence). J gave up 2 bases and V 5 bases, and 2 bases lay outside the gene matches. The full variable domain, in which reference TRBV7-9 and TRBJ2-1 provide the parts outside the CDR3, is DTGVSQNPRHKITKRGQNVTFRCDPISEHNRLYWYRQTLGQGPEFLTYFQNEAQLEKSRLLSDRFSAERPKGSFSTLEIQRTEQGDSAMYLCASSQGQGAYNEQFFGPGTRLTVL.

The genes are TRBV19 and TRBJ1-2; TRBD1 agrees at 9 bases. Germline CDR1 LNHDA, CDR2 SQIVND (reference sequence). This CDR3 has 15 amino acids. The junction had 6 bases not matched to a gene; V was cut back by 3 bases and J by 4 bases. The CDR3 region has the DNA TGTGCCAGTAGTATCAACAGGGGGCGTCGCTATGGCTACACCTTC. Translated, it gives CASSINRGRRYGYTF.

This clone turned up a few times. The chain combines TRBV11-2 with TRBJ1-1, with a weak D call TRBD1 (5 bases). CDR1 SGHAT and CDR2 FQNNGV come from the germline V gene. This CDR3 is built from 15 residues. Trimming took off 4 bases at V and 1 base at J, with 13 bases between the two ends. As DNA, the CDR3 is TGTGCCAGCAGCTCACTACAGGTTAGGAACACTGAAGCTTTCTTT. Its protein is CASSSLQVRNTEAFF.

The chain recombines TRBV27 with TRBJ1-5, with D possibly being TRBD1 (5 bases). V gave up 0 bases and J gave up 7 bases, with 13 bases separating them. The CDR3 runs to 15 residues. Germline CDR1 reads MNHEY; CDR2 reads SMNVEV (reference sequence). CDR3 region: CASSLSPGPGQPQHF. CDR3 nucleotides: TGTGCCAGCAGTTTATCACCTGGACCAGGGCAGCCCCAGCATTTT.

Details on this clone: At one end, the junction sequence differs from germline, possibly due to a read error. The V call is TRBV6-5, the J call TRBJ2-7, with D possibly matching TRBD1 (6 bases). The CDR3 is 13 residues long. The germline CDR1 and CDR2 sequences are MNHEY and SVGAGI. CDR3 region: CASKSEGDRKFFF. DNA for the CDR3: TGTGCCAGCAAAAGCGAGGGGGATAGGAAATTTTTCTTC.

The chain joins TRBV10-3 to TRBJ1-1; 7 bases match TRBD1. Per the germline V gene, CDR1 is ENHRY and CDR2 is SYGVKD. The V gene end was trimmed by 5 bases and the J gene end by 3 bases; junction bases not matched to a gene: 3. The CDR3 sequence is 13 residues long. CDR3 region: CAISPDRDTEAFF. In nucleotides, the CDR3 is TGTGCCATCAGTCCCGACAGGGACACTGAAGCTTTCTTT.

This clone was detected only a few times. The chain has TRBV9 and TRBJ2-1; 10 bases are shared with TRBD2. From germline, CDR1 is SGDLS and CDR2 YYNGEE. V lost 5 bases, J lost 2 bases, and 7 bases stayed unmatched. CDR3 length: 16 amino acids. In DNA, the CDR3 is TGTGCCAGCAGTCTTAGCGGGGGGTTAGCCTACAATGAGCAGTTCTTC. This codes for CASSLSGGLAYNEQFF.

The V call is TRBV6-6, the J call TRBJ1-2, with D possibly TRBD1 on 5 matching bases. Germline lookup yields CDR1 MNHNY and CDR2 SVGAGI (reference sequence). V dropped 7 bases and J dropped 8 bases, with 17 bases sitting between them. CDR3 size: 13 residues. This chain's CDR3 is CASTYRRGGGYTF. CDR3 nucleotide sequence: TGTGCCAGCACCTACAGGAGGGGAGGCGGCTACACCTTC.

This clone was seen more than once but under ten times. V usage is TRBV10-2 and J usage is TRBJ2-3, with 8 positions matching TRBD2. J was trimmed by 5 bases and V by 9 bases; bases with no gene match: 10. Germline V lookup: CDR1 WSHSY, CDR2 SAAADI. This CDR3 comprises 14 residues. The CDR3, as DNA: TGCGCCAGTGGGAGCGGGGGTGCAGTAGATACGCAGTATTTT. This sequence encodes CASGSGGAVDTQYF.

The CDR3 is CASKRSATGVQETQYF. The CDR3 DNA is TGTGCCAGTAAGAGAAGCGCAACCGGCGTCCAAGAGACCCAGTACTTC. This chain connects TRBV19 to TRBJ2-5; D is unresolved. Trimming took off 7 bases at V and 1 base at J, with 19 bases between the two ends. Germline loops: CDR1 LNHDA, CDR2 SQIVND (reference sequence). This CDR3 has 16 amino acids.